This TCR beta chain was recovered during a study of Graves' ophthalmopathy and Graves' hyperthyroidism. Study outcomes and limitations: For separating ophthalmopathy from stable hyperthyroidism, a 13-signature model gave approximately 90% sensitivity and 75% to 83% specificity. The model predicted ophthalmopathy progression with around 70% sensitivity and around 72% specificity.

The sequenced template was RNA, covering the TCR beta CDR3 region. First-round RT-PCR used HTBI primers; second-round multiplex PCR followed. One entry per CDR3 protein results from TCRdb running MiXCR on the multiplex PCR reads. The sample holds about 400,000 distinct CDR3 sequences; about 18% are singletons and the top ten take around 1.4%. Moderate-to-severe activity, with CAS ≥3, NOSPECS ≥4 and duration under 3 months, characterized the donors with ophthalmopathy. Isolation of PBMCs was performed using 9 to 10 ml of fresh peripheral blood. Germline trimming cut 6 bases from V and 5 bases from J; bases unmatched to any gene: 6. This CDR3 comprises 15 residues. This clonotype was counted at least ten times. The antigen remains unidentified.

Sequencing used peripheral blood. The sequence was collected from a woman aged 18-30 years with Graves' ophthalmopathy. The rearrangement joins TRBV12-3 or TRBV12-4 to TRBJ2-2; the match to TRBD2 covers 10 bases. The CDR3 loop is CASRPGLARTGELFF. For the CDR3, the DNA is TGTGCCAGCAGGCCGGGACTAGCGCGTACCGGGGAGCTGTTTTTT.